The rows below give T cell receptor beta chains drawn from one sample of a study of intratumoral heterogeneity in liver cancer. Libraries were prepared by immunoSEQ multiplex PCR; TCRdb keeps only in-frame clonotypes and omits some of them. The sample lists 6,000 to 7,000 clones; under 60% were seen once. Sequencing was performed on tumor tissue, taken before any cancer treatment. The receptor source for this set is a man aged 65 to 85 with hepatocellular carcinoma. The CDR3 runs from the conserved cysteine through the conserved F or W. The D gene is left open where the match is weak. A row's size may be missing; if present it is once, few, many or a size class.

size: -
J: TRBJ2-1
V: TRBV30
D: -
CDR3: CAWSGLGGSYNEQFF
DNA: TGTGCCTGGAGTGGACTAGGGGGCTCCTACAATGAGCAGTTCTTC

size: few
J: TRBJ2-7
V: TRBV7-3
D: -
CDR3: CASSLTGDYEQYF
DNA: TGTGCCAGCAGCTTAACCGGGGACTACGAGCAGTACTTC

size: large
J: TRBJ1-5
V: TRBV5-1
D: -
CDR3: CASRLDSYNQPQHF
DNA: TGCGCCAGCAGATTGGACAGTTACAATCAGCCCCAGCATTTT

size: -
J: TRBJ1-2
V: TRBV27
D: -
CDR3: CASSFQRANYGYTF
DNA: TGTGCCAGCAGTTTTCAGCGGGCTAACTATGGCTACACCTTC

size: few
J: TRBJ1-4
V: TRBV27
D: -
CDR3: CASRSGRGEKLFF
DNA: TGTGCCAGCAGGTCAGGGAGGGGAGAAAAACTGTTTTTT

size: -
J: TRBJ1-5
V: TRBV10-2
D: TRBD1
CDR3: CASKPGQGFQPQHF
DNA: TGCGCCAGCAAGCCGGGACAGGGGTTTCAGCCCCAGCATTTT

size: few
J: TRBJ1-1
V: TRBV3-1/TRBV3-2
D: -
CDR3: CASSQIGRRAEAFF
DNA: TGTGCCAGCAGCCAAATTGGCAGGAGGGCAGAAGCTTTCTTT

size: -
J: TRBJ2-5
V: TRBV5-5
D: -
CDR3: CASSLVGKETQYF
DNA: TGTGCCAGCAGCTTGGTTGGTAAAGAGACCCAGTACTTC

size: -
J: TRBJ1-2
V: TRBV28
D: -
CDR3: CASSFAGDTRRYTF
DNA: TGTGCCAGCAGTTTCGCAGGGGACACCAGGCGCTACACCTTC

size: medium-sized
J: TRBJ2-7
V: TRBV28
D: -
CDR3: CASSLGVGEQYF
DNA: TGTGCCAGCAGTTTGGGGGTGGGCGAGCAGTACTTC

size: -
J: TRBJ2-7
V: TRBV7-2
D: TRBD2
CDR3: CASRASGGAGYEQYF
DNA: TGTGCCAGCCGGGCTAGCGGGGGGGCGGGTTACGAGCAGTACTTC

size: -
J: TRBJ1-2
V: TRBV7-9
D: TRBD1
CDR3: CASSLGGQGNGYTF
DNA: TGTGCCAGCAGCTTAGGGGGACAGGGGAATGGCTACACCTTC

size: once
J: TRBJ2-7
V: TRBV12-5
D: -
CDR3: CASGPGPPYEQYF
DNA: TGTGCTAGTGGTCCCGGGCCCCCCTACGAGCAGTACTTC

size: medium-sized
J: TRBJ1-1
V: TRBV27
D: -
CDR3: CASLDSTNTEAFF
DNA: TGTGCCAGCCTCGACAGTACCAACACTGAAGCTTTCTTT

size: -
J: TRBJ1-3
V: TRBV5-1
D: -
CDR3: CASSPGLVAYSGNTIYF
DNA: TGCGCCAGCAGCCCTGGACTAGTCGCTTACTCTGGAAACACCATATATTTT

size: -
J: TRBJ2-1
V: TRBV11-3
D: TRBD2
CDR3: CASSSGGSSYNEQFF
DNA: TGTGCCAGCAGCTCCGGGGGGAGCTCCTACAATGAGCAGTTCTTC

size: few
J: TRBJ1-2
V: TRBV28
D: -
CDR3: CASSLIRSLYGYTF
DNA: TGTGCCAGCAGTTTAATCAGGTCCCTCTATGGCTACACCTTC

size: large
J: TRBJ1-4
V: TRBV4-3
D: -
CDR3: CASSNSLLATNEKLFF
DNA: TGCGCCAGCAGTAACAGCCTTCTTGCAACTAATGAAAAACTGTTTTTT

size: -
J: TRBJ2-2
V: TRBV4-1
D: TRBD2
CDR3: CASSQEGLAGGQARAGELFF
DNA: TGCGCCAGCAGCCAAGAGGGACTAGCGGGGGGCCAAGCAAGGGCCGGGGAGCTGTTTTTT

size: few
J: TRBJ2-1
V: TRBV5-1
D: -
CDR3: CASSGSTRSSYNEQFF
DNA: TGCGCCAGCAGCGGCTCGACAAGGAGCTCCTACAATGAGCAGTTCTTC

size: few
J: TRBJ1-1
V: TRBV10-3
D: -
CDR3: CATTRGRISNTEAFF
DNA: TGTGCCACCACCCGAGGGAGGATCTCGAACACTGAAGCTTTCTTT

size: -
J: TRBJ1-4
V: TRBV7-8
D: -
CDR3: CASSLLPLSRRTNEKLFF
DNA: TGTGCCAGCAGCTTACTACCCCTCTCCCGAAGGACTAATGAAAAACTGTTTTTT

size: -
J: TRBJ1-2
V: TRBV27
D: -
CDR3: CASKNTGVGGYTF
DNA: TGTGCCAGCAAGAATACAGGCGTAGGTGGCTACACCTTC

size: once
J: TRBJ2-7
V: TRBV5-1
D: -
CDR3: CASRNPSGNSYEQYF
DNA: TGCGCCAGCAGAAATCCGTCGGGGAATTCCTACGAGCAGTACTTC

size: -
J: TRBJ1-1
V: TRBV5-1
D: -
CDR3: CASSLTRNSEAFF
DNA: TGCGCCAGCAGCTTGACGAGGAACAGTGAAGCTTTCTTT

size: few
J: TRBJ2-7
V: TRBV4-3
D: -
CDR3: CASSQDSNSWIHEQYF
DNA: TGCGCCAGCAGCCAAGATAGTAACAGCTGGATCCACGAGCAGTACTTC

size: -
J: TRBJ1-3
V: TRBV4-2
D: -
CDR3: CASSPRGGESGNTIYF
DNA: TGTGCCAGCAGCCCCAGGGGCGGGGAAAGTGGAAACACCATATATTTT

size: -
J: TRBJ1-2
V: TRBV19
D: -
CDR3: CASTLNYGQTYGYTF
DNA: TGTGCCAGTACGCTTAACTATGGACAGACTTATGGCTACACCTTC

size: -
J: TRBJ1-5
V: TRBV19
D: TRBD1
CDR3: CASSIDSDRGVYQPQHF
DNA: TGTGCCAGTAGTATCGATTCCGACAGGGGGGTTTATCAGCCCCAGCATTTT

size: -
J: TRBJ1-3
V: TRBV6-1
D: -
CDR3: CASSEGDRRLYF
DNA: TGTGCCAGCAGTGAGGGAGACAGGCGATTATATTTT

size: -
J: TRBJ2-1
V: TRBV7-2
D: -
CDR3: CASSSPGGSSYNEQFF
DNA: TGTGCCAGCAGCTCCCCAGGTGGGAGCTCCTACAATGAGCAGTTCTTC

size: -
J: TRBJ2-3
V: TRBV12-3/TRBV12-4
D: -
CDR3: CASLLSSTDTQYF
DNA: TGTGCCAGCTTGCTCTCGAGCACAGATACGCAGTATTTT

size: -
J: TRBJ2-1
V: TRBV15
D: TRBD1
CDR3: CATSRDGQATYNEQFF
DNA: TGTGCCACCAGCAGAGACGGACAGGCAACATACAATGAGCAGTTCTTC

size: -
J: TRBJ2-5
V: TRBV6-1
D: -
CDR3: CASNRVLLETQYF
DNA: TGTGCCAGCAACAGGGTTTTATTGGAGACCCAGTACTTC

size: -
J: TRBJ2-5
V: TRBV5-1
D: -
CDR3: CASSSAHIAQETQYF
DNA: TGCGCCAGCAGCTCCGCTCATATTGCCCAAGAGACCCAGTACTTC

size: -
J: TRBJ2-1
V: TRBV3-1/TRBV3-2
D: -
CDR3: CASSQDLSLYNEQFF
DNA: TGTGCCAGCAGCCAAGACCTTAGCCTCTACAATGAGCAGTTCTTC

size: -
J: TRBJ1-5
V: TRBV6-1
D: -
CDR3: CASSEARGWQPQHF
DNA: TGTGCCAGCAGTGAAGCAAGGGGTTGGCAGCCCCAGCATTTT

size: -
J: TRBJ2-2
V: TRBV9
D: -
CDR3: CASSVGTAPITGELFF
DNA: TGTGCCAGCAGCGTAGGGACAGCCCCGATCACCGGGGAGCTGTTTTTT

size: few
J: TRBJ2-7
V: TRBV20-1
D: TRBD1
CDR3: CSASRTGGLHEQYF
DNA: TGCAGTGCTAGTCGGACAGGGGGCCTCCACGAGCAGTACTTC

size: -
J: TRBJ2-4
V: TRBV2
D: -
CDR3: CATQPGDIQYF
DNA: TGTGCCACACAGCCGGGGGACATTCAGTACTTC

size: -
J: TRBJ1-2
V: TRBV2
D: TRBD1
CDR3: CASSADRGSYGYTF
DNA: TGTGCCAGCAGTGCTGACAGGGGGAGTTACGGCTACACCTTC

size: few
J: TRBJ1-2
V: TRBV6-2/TRBV6-3
D: TRBD1
CDR3: CASSYPGQGAFVYGYTF
DNA: TGTGCCAGCAGTTACCCCGGACAGGGGGCCTTCGTCTATGGCTACACCTTC